The 3 T cell receptor beta chains presented below share a single source sample, sequenced in a study of blood T cell repertoires in COVID-19 (dated by TCRdb to about 2020). Libraries were prepared through the immunoSEQ multiplex PCR assay. TCRdb carries this immuneACCESS record with in-frame sequences only. Its versions omit some clonotypes, under half of them owing to an unresolved V gene in the studies checked, with the rest unexplained. Across this sample there are 100,000 to 150,000 clones, with nearly 90% seen only once. The ten largest clonotypes hold 3.5% to 4% of the sample. Sequences were obtained from peripheral blood. These receptor sequences come from a woman aged 55-75 years with COVID-19, enrolled during active disease.

The V and J genes are TRBV4-2 and TRBJ1-5; 7 bases align to TRBD1. This CDR3 has 15 amino acids. Germline CDR1 reads LGHNA; CDR2 reads YNFKEQ. Losses at the gene ends were 1 base for V and 3 bases for J; bases not matched to a gene: 3. This CDR3 is CASSQGDRVNQPQHF. In nucleotides, the CDR3 is TGTGCCAGCAGCCAAGGGGACAGAGTCAATCAGCCCCAGCATTTT.

The chain joins TRBV6-1 to TRBJ2-5; TRBD2 matches 11 bases. CDR1 MNHNS and CDR2 SASEGT come from the germline V gene. V was clipped by 3 bases and J by 2 bases; unmatched bases: 8. The CDR3 extends over 17 amino acids. Here the CDR3 reads CASSENSGGVHQETQYF. DNA of the CDR3: TGTGCCAGCAGTGAGAATAGCGGGGGGGTACATCAAGAGACCCAGTACTTC.

The CDR3 DNA is TGTGCCACCAGCCAGGGAGGGTATAGCAATCAGCCCCAGCATTTT. Amino acid sequence: CATSQGGYSNQPQHF. This sequence joins TRBV15 and TRBJ1-5, with TRBD1 as a possible D gene (5 bases). The CDR3 consists of 15 residues. V was cut by 5 bases and J by 0 bases, with 11 bases left in between. CDR1 and CDR2 from the germline V gene are LNHNV and YYDKDF (reference sequence).